These 24 T cell receptor beta chains were all obtained from the same sample, sequenced in a study of T cells in Graves' hyperthyroidism and ophthalmopathy. TCR beta CDR3 sequences were amplified from RNA transcripts. The TCR CDR3 was amplified in a first-round RT-PCR using the HTBI primer set. From the multiplex PCR reads, TCRdb called clonotypes with MiXCR, one entry per CDR3 protein. The sample has about 370,000 distinct CDR3 sequences, about 15% seen once; the top ten hold roughly a fifth. Material for sequencing was blood. These receptors all stem from a woman aged 55-69 years with Graves' ophthalmopathy.

This clonotype was found many times. The chain carries TRBV20-1 and TRBJ2-2; 7 bases fit TRBD1. The germline V gene has CDR1 DFQATT and CDR2 SNEGSKA (reference sequence). The CDR3 totals 15 residues. V lost 3 bases and J lost 1; bases outside the gene matches: 5. In nucleotides, the CDR3 is TGCAGTGCTAGCAGACAGGGCGGGAACACCGGGGAGCTGTTTTTT. As protein: CSASRQGGNTGELFF.

Note on this clonotype: One base away lies a much larger clone, so this may be a sequencing read error. This chain uses TRBV2 with TRBJ2-1; perhaps TRBD1 as D (6 bases). Germline-derived CDR1 and CDR2 are SNHLY and FYNNEI. Deletions cut 4 bases from V and 2 bases from J, with 12 bases between. This CDR3 region has 15 residues. The CDR3 loop reads CASSGYRATYNEQFF. The CDR3 DNA reads as TGTGCCAGCAGTGGGTACAGGGCCACCTACAATGAGCAGTTCTTC.

This clonotype came up many times. The chain couples TRBV12-3 or TRBV12-4 to TRBJ2-1; the match to TRBD2 covers 8 bases. The V and J ends lost 1 base and 8 bases, in that order; junction bases with no gene match: 10. The CDR3 totals 16 residues. The CDR3: CASSLGGGRSWDEQFF. The DNA for the CDR3 is TGTGCCAGCAGTTTAGGTGGCGGGAGGTCATGGGATGAGCAGTTCTTC.

This clonotype has a count of ten or more. This sequence joins TRBV12-5 and TRBJ2-5, with a weak D call TRBD1 (5 bases). The V and J ends lost 4 bases and 4 bases respectively, with 10 bases between them. Germline values: CDR1 LGHNT, CDR2 FRNRAP. There are 13 residues in the CDR3. This CDR3 reads CASGSKGPETQYF. CDR3 coding DNA: TGTGCTAGTGGTTCCAAGGGGCCAGAGACCCAGTACTTC.

CDR3 loop: CASSYSVSGDEQYF. For the CDR3, the DNA is TGTGCCAGCAGTTACTCCGTTTCGGGGGACGAGCAGTACTTC. This chain connects TRBV6-5 to TRBJ2-7; D possibly corresponds to TRBD2 (6 bases). The CDR3 is made up of 14 amino acids. With 0 bases removed from V and 5 bases from J, the gap between germline ends came to 11 bases. CDR1 MNHEY and CDR2 SVGAGI come from the germline V gene.

This clonotype was counted between two and nine times. V and J are TRBV19 and TRBJ1-6; 9 nucleotides agree with TRBD1. The CDR3 runs 16 residues. CDR1 and CDR2 (germline): LNHDA, SQIVND (reference sequence). V shed 5 bases and J 7 bases; nucleotides not matched to a gene: 9. This CDR3 is CASSARDRAYNSPLHF. The DNA for the CDR3 is TGTGCCAGTAGTGCCCGGGACAGGGCTTACAATTCACCCCTCCACTTT. The whole variable domain, filled in from reference TRBV19 and TRBJ1-6, reads DGGITQSPKYLFRKEGQNVTLSCEQNLNHDAMYWYRQDPGQGLRLIYYSQIVNDFQKGDIAEGYSVSREKKESFPLTVTSAQKNPTAFYLCASSARDRAYNSPLHFGNGTRLTVT.

The chain uses TRBV5-6 and TRBJ2-7, with D tentatively TRBD1 (6 bases). V was cut by 3 bases and J by 6 bases, with 16 bases left in between. The CDR3 runs to 14 residues. Germline CDR1 SGHDT, CDR2 YYEEEE. CDR3 DNA sequence: TGTGCCAGCAGCTCACCGGGACAAACCCCCGAGCAGTACTTC. As protein: CASSSPGQTPEQYF. The variable domain in full, completed from reference TRBV5-6 and TRBJ2-7, reads DAGVTQSPTHLIKTRGQQVTLRCSPKSGHDTVSWYQQALGQGPQFIFQYYEEEERQRGNFPDRFSGHQFPNYSSELNVNALLLGDSALYLCASSSPGQTPEQYFGPGTRLTVT.

This clonotype has a count of ten or more. V gene TRBV3-1 combines with J gene TRBJ2-3, with TRBD2 as a possible D gene (6 bases). Germline assignment: CDR1 LGHDT and CDR2 YNNKEL (reference sequence). The CDR3 extends over 16 amino acids. V was clipped by 6 bases and J by 10 bases, with 26 bases between them. For the CDR3, the DNA is TGTGCCAGCAGTAACGTCCGGGACTCCCCGTCGCATGCGCAGTATTTT. It is translated as CASSNVRDSPSHAQYF.

This clonotype was counted at least ten times. The CDR3 region has the DNA TGCAGTGCTAAGTCGAGGGGCGGTGAGACCCAGTACTTC. Translating it yields CSAKSRGGETQYF. This sequence joins TRBV20-1 and TRBJ2-5, with D possibly being TRBD1 or TRBD2 (5 bases each). The CDR3 extends over 13 amino acids. The V gene's germline CDR1 is DFQATT and CDR2 SNEGSKA (reference sequence). V lost 4 bases and J lost 5, with 14 bases in between.

This clonotype was seen many times. The chain employs TRBV6-2 or TRBV6-3 and TRBJ1-1, with 11 nucleotides matching TRBD1. Looked up from germline, CDR1 is MNHEY and CDR2 is SVGEGT. The CDR3 length is 17 residues. The J segment lost 8 bases and the V segment lost 0 bases, leaving 11 bases of the junction unmatched. The CDR3 nucleotides are TGTGCCAGCAGTTACTCTGGTCTGGACAGGGGGCTTCTGGAAGCTTTCTTT. It yields the protein CASSYSGLDRGLLEAFF.

This clonotype was seen a few times. The gene calls are TRBV7-9 and TRBJ2-3; D might be TRBD2 (6 bases). V lost 7 bases and J 3 bases, leaving 14 bases between the germline ends. This CDR3 has 14 residues. CDR1 is SEHNR, CDR2 FQNEAQ, per germline (reference sequence). The CDR3 loop is CASMGSGRTDTQYF. CDR3 bases: TGTGCCAGCATGGGGTCTGGGAGGACAGATACGCAGTATTTT.

This clonotype was seen only a few times. The genes are TRBV6-5 and TRBJ1-4; D gene unclear. The V gene lost 2 bases and the J gene lost 4 bases, with 5 bases spanning the gap. The CDR3 is 13 amino acids. The germline gives CDR1 MNHEY, CDR2 SVGAGI. The CDR3 sequence: CASSYRDNEKLFF. The CDR3 DNA follows: TGTGCCAGCAGTTACAGGGATAATGAAAAACTGTTTTTT.

This clonotype was seen at least ten times. The rearrangement uses TRBV28 and TRBJ2-5; D uncertain. Trimming shortened V by 8 bases and J by 4 bases, and 23 bases separated the two germline ends. The CDR3 runs to 16 residues. Germline values: CDR1 MDHEN, CDR2 SYDVKM. The CDR3 protein is CASQTQPARRLETQYF. The CDR3 DNA is TGTGCCAGCCAGACCCAGCCCGCTCGCCGACTAGAGACCCAGTACTTC.

This clonotype was counted at least ten times. The chain combines TRBV12-3 or TRBV12-4 with TRBJ1-5; D is unresolved. The ends were cut back, 3 bases at V and 3 bases at J, with 9 bases in the middle. The CDR3 runs 14 residues. CDR3 sequence reads: CASSFPNTNQPQHF. For the CDR3, the DNA is TGTGCCAGCAGTTTCCCAAACACCAATCAGCCCCAGCATTTT.

This clonotype was observed many times. V is TRBV3-1 and J is TRBJ2-3; D perhaps matches TRBD2 (5 bases). The ends were cut back, 5 bases at V and 2 bases at J, with 11 bases in the middle. Germline V gives CDR1 LGHDT, CDR2 YNNKEL (reference sequence). The CDR3 consists of 14 residues. The CDR3 coding sequence is TGTGCCAGCAGCTCGGAGAGGGCCACAGATACGCAGTATTTT. It specifies CASSSERATDTQYF.

In its sample, this clonotype was seen a few times. The chain couples TRBV12-3 or TRBV12-4 to TRBJ2-2; tentative D call: TRBD2 (6 bases). This CDR3 has 14 residues. V gave up 6 bases and J gave up 0 bases, with 8 bases separating them. Written as DNA, the CDR3 is TGTGCCAGCAGGAGACTAGCGAACACCGGGGAGCTGTTTTTT. Translation: CASRRLANTGELFF.

J is TRBJ1-1 and V is TRBV6-1; D uncertain. Germline V gene data show CDR1 as MNHNS and CDR2 as SASEGT. V was trimmed by 2 bases and J by 4 bases, leaving 8 bases between them. The CDR3 is 13 amino acids. CDR3 region: CASSERFSTEAFF. DNA of the CDR3: TGTGCCAGCAGTGAAAGGTTTAGCACTGAAGCTTTCTTT.

This clonotype has at least ten counts. The chain carries TRBV6-1 and TRBJ1-6, with unresolved D. V lost 5 bases, J lost 9 bases, and 11 bases lay in between. Germline V gene lookup returns CDR1 MNHNS and CDR2 SASEGT. The CDR3 has 13 amino acids. The CDR3: CASSRTRRSPLHF. In nucleotides, the CDR3 is TGTGCCAGCAGTCGGACCCGGCGTTCACCCCTCCACTTT.

This clonotype was seen only a few times. J is TRBJ2-1 and V is TRBV10-3; 7 bases are a match to TRBD1. The V and J ends lost 5 bases and 4 bases, in that order; junction bases with no gene match: 5. This CDR3 contains 14 residues. CDR1 ENHRY and CDR2 SYGVKD come from the germline V gene. The CDR3 here is CAISLAGGYNEQFF. The CDR3 region has the DNA TGTGCCATCAGTCTGGCAGGGGGTTACAATGAGCAGTTCTTC.

This clonotype was counted between two and nine times. The rearrangement uses TRBV6-1 and TRBJ2-7; 7 positions agree with TRBD1. The CDR3 sequence is 14 residues long. CDR1 MNHNS and CDR2 SASEGT come from the germline V gene. The V segment lost 6 bases and the J segment 2 bases; nucleotides outside the gene matches: 7. The CDR3 DNA is TGTGCCAGCAGCCAGGGACAGCAAACCTACGAGCAGTACTTC. Its protein is CASSQGQQTYEQYF.

This clonotype appeared many times. The V call is TRBV12-5, the J call TRBJ2-1; 8 bases agree with TRBD2. The V segment lost 0 bases and the J segment 0 bases; nucleotides outside the gene matches: 7. The CDR3 covers 18 residues. The germline CDR1 and CDR2 sequences are LGHNT and FRNRAP. Written as DNA, the CDR3 is TGTGCTAGTGGTTTGGTACAAGCGGGAGTTCACTCCTACAATGAGCAGTTCTTC. Protein sequence: CASGLVQAGVHSYNEQFF.

This clonotype has only one observation. This rearrangement joins TRBV20-1 to TRBJ2-1; 10 bases align to TRBD2. The CDR3 length is 12 residues. Looked up from germline, CDR1 is DFQATT and CDR2 is SNEGSKA (reference sequence). V lost 6 bases to trimming and J lost 8 bases; unmatched junction nucleotides: 4. CDR3 sequence (DNA): TGCAGTGCCCTGAGCGGGAGGGATGAGCAGTTCTTC. Residues: CSALSGRDEQFF.

In its sample, this clonotype was seen many times. V is TRBV12-3 or TRBV12-4 and J is TRBJ2-1; no reliable D call. Deletions cut 6 bases from V and 7 bases from J, with 13 bases between. The CDR3 runs 13 residues. The CDR3 DNA reads as TGTGCCAGCAGCCAGAATCGGTGGAATGAGCAGTTCTTC. Translated, it gives CASSQNRWNEQFF.

This rearrangement joins TRBV2 to TRBJ2-7; 8 positions match TRBD1. This CDR3 has 14 residues. The germline CDR1 and CDR2 sequences are SNHLY and FYNNEI. Trimming removed 6 bases from V and 4 bases from J; junction bases left unmatched: 8. The CDR3 spells CASRARTGRYEQYF. Here the CDR3 DNA reads TGTGCCAGCAGAGCCAGGACAGGGAGGTACGAGCAGTACTTC.